The 25 T cell receptor beta chains reported below all come from one sample, sequenced in a study of shared clonotypes between healthy human individuals. Clones were sequenced by immunoSEQ multiplex PCR, and TCRdb holds only the in-frame ones, with some missing. The sample has roughly 760,000 clones; less than 85% are singletons. Sequences were obtained from memory CD4+ T cells sorted from blood. Subset denoted: CD45RA-negative fraction. Source of these receptors: a woman aged 30 to 39 in good health.

The rearrangement uses TRBV2 and TRBJ1-2, with D unclear. Germline V gene data show CDR1 as SNHLY and CDR2 as FYNNEI. With 1 base removed from V and 4 bases from J, the gap between germline ends came to 10 bases. The CDR3 has 14 residues. DNA for the CDR3: TGTGCCAGCAGTGAAGGGCAGTTAACCTATGGCTACACCTTC. Translated: CASSEGQLTYGYTF.

In DNA, the CDR3 is TGTGCCAGTAGTGGACAGACTTACAATGAGCAGTTCTTC. Protein: CASSGQTYNEQFF. The gene calls are TRBV19 and TRBJ2-1; D is perhaps TRBD1 (6 bases). The CDR3 totals 13 residues. Germline CDR1 and CDR2: LNHDA and SQIVND (reference sequence). Trimming cost V 5 bases and J 4 bases, with 9 bases left between them. The whole variable domain, filled in from reference TRBV19 and TRBJ2-1, reads DGGITQSPKYLFRKEGQNVTLSCEQNLNHDAMYWYRQDPGQGLRLIYYSQIVNDFQKGDIAEGYSVSREKKESFPLTVTSAQKNPTAFYLCASSGQTYNEQFFGPGTRLTVL.

This chain connects TRBV10-3 to TRBJ1-1; maybe TRBD1 (6 bases). This CDR3 comprises 14 residues. Germline CDR1 is ENHRY and CDR2 is SYGVKD. V shed 6 bases and J shed 4 bases, with 15 bases lying between them. The CDR3 nucleotides are TGTGCCATCAGCTCACAGACAGGTGGCACTGAAGCTTTCTTT. Translation: CAISSQTGGTEAFF.

This clone was found once. The chain joins TRBV28 to TRBJ2-7; TRBD1 agrees at 9 bases. This CDR3 contains 13 residues. Germline lookup yields CDR1 MDHEN and CDR2 SYDVKM. Unmatched junction bases numbered 6, after V lost 6 bases and J lost 6 bases. The CDR3 region has the DNA TGTGCCAGCAGGGTGACAGGGGGTGGCGAGCAGTACTTC. It yields the protein CASRVTGGGEQYF.

This clone was picked up many times. Other DNA sequences in the same sample also yield this CDR3. This chain links TRBV4-1 with TRBJ1-5; D is undetermined. V was trimmed by 0 bases and J by 4 bases, leaving 7 bases between them. This CDR3 is built from 14 residues. Germline V gene sequence: CDR1 MGHRA, CDR2 YSYEKL. The CDR3 protein is CASSQDEGNQPQHF. In DNA, the CDR3 is TGCGCCAGCAGCCAAGATGAAGGGAATCAGCCCCAGCATTTT.

The chain employs TRBV29-1 and TRBJ2-5; TRBD2 agrees at 10 bases. This CDR3 comprises 15 residues. Trimming removed 1 base from V and 5 bases from J; junction bases left unmatched: 7. The germline gives CDR1 SQVTM, CDR2 ANQGSEA. Written as DNA, the CDR3 is TGCAGCGTTGAAGGCACTAGCGGGACAAGGGAGACCCAGTACTTC. Its translation: CSVEGTSGTRETQYF.

A note on this clone: A much larger clone lies a single base off, so this may be a read error. The CDR3 is CASSIKETQYF. The CDR3, as DNA: TGCGCCAGCAGCATAAAAGAGACCCAGTACTTC. This sequence joins TRBV5-1 and TRBJ2-5, with D unresolved. This CDR3 has 11 residues. V was trimmed by 4 bases and J by 3 bases, leaving 4 bases between them. The germline CDR1 and CDR2 sequences are SGHRS and YFSETQ.

This chain uses TRBV5-8 with TRBJ2-5, with TRBD2 as a possible D gene (5 bases). Judging by the DNA end, TRBJ2-7 fits better; the J call may be wrong. Germline V gene data show CDR1 as SGHTS and CDR2 as YDEGEE. The CDR3 is 15 residues long. The CDR3 DNA reads as TGTGCCAGCAGCCGCAGACCGGAGGCGGGCTACGAGCAGTACTTC. Its protein is CASSRRPEAGYEQYF.

The chain uses TRBV27 and TRBJ1-2; unclear D gene. CDR3 length: 14 residues. Between the trimmed V and J ends, which lost 7 bases and 1 base, there was a span of 13 bases. CDR1 is MNHEY, CDR2 SMNVEV, per germline (reference sequence). CDR3 sequence: CASIEKTHNYGYTF. Written as DNA, the CDR3 is TGTGCCAGCATCGAGAAAACTCATAACTATGGCTACACCTTC.

The chain combines TRBV7-2 with TRBJ2-2; D is unclear. The V end lost 1 base, the J end lost 2 bases, and 8 bases lay between the germline ends. The V gene's germline CDR1 is SGHTA and CDR2 FQGNSA. This CDR3 region has 15 residues. CDR3 sequence reads: CASSLVYYNTGELFF. In DNA, the CDR3 is TGTGCCAGCAGCTTAGTATATTATAACACCGGGGAGCTGTTTTTT.

The V call is TRBV10-3, the J call TRBJ1-2; D unclear. This CDR3 is 12 amino acids long. CDR1 is ENHRY, CDR2 SYGVKD, per germline. V was pared by 2 bases and J by 4 bases, with 5 bases between. CDR3 bases: TGTGCCATCAGTGAGGTCGGCTATGGCTACACCTTC. Translating gives CAISEVGYGYTF.

Comments on this clone: The same CDR3 arises from other DNA sequences in this sample as well. V and J are TRBV5-1 and TRBJ2-1; D gene uncertain. Between the trimmed V and J ends, which lost 1 base and 0 bases, there was a span of 8 bases. The CDR3 is 15 amino acids. Germline lookup yields CDR1 SGHRS and CDR2 YFSETQ. In nucleotides, the CDR3 is TGCGCCAGCAGCTTGTCATCGGGCTCCTACAATGAGCAGTTCTTC. It is translated as CASSLSSGSYNEQFF.

The chain combines TRBV19 with TRBJ2-2, with 8 bases identical to TRBD1. The trim removed 3 bases at V and 5 bases at J, leaving 5 bases unmatched. The CDR3 consists of 15 residues. In germline, CDR1 is LNHDA, CDR2 SQIVND (reference sequence). The CDR3 spells CASSIRTGRTGELFF. Here the CDR3 DNA reads TGTGCCAGTAGTATCCGGACAGGGAGAACCGGGGAGCTGTTTTTT.

This clone has a handful of counts. This sequence joins TRBV7-9 and TRBJ1-1; D unclear. Germline CDR1 is SEHNR and CDR2 is FQNEAQ (reference sequence). The CDR3 loop spans 14 amino acids. Trimming cost V 5 bases and J 7 bases, with 17 bases left between them. The CDR3 DNA follows: TGTGCCAGCAGCCCGAAAGCCGACCCCGATGAAGCTTTCTTT. Protein: CASSPKADPDEAFF.

As concerns this clone: Other DNA sequences in this sample translate to the same CDR3. This chain links TRBV12-5 with TRBJ2-3, with D perhaps matching TRBD2 (6 bases). Germline V gives CDR1 LGHNT, CDR2 FRNRAP. The CDR3 is made up of 14 amino acids. V was pared by 6 bases and J by 2 bases, with 12 bases between. In nucleotides, the CDR3 is TGTGCTAGTGGCCGGGACTCAAACACAGATACGCAGTATTTT. Amino acid sequence: CASGRDSNTDTQYF.

The chain has TRBV7-9 and TRBJ2-3, with TRBD2 identical over 10 bases. Per germline, CDR1 SEHNR and CDR2 FQNEAQ (reference sequence). The CDR3 is made up of 13 amino acids. CDR3 sequence reads: CASGTSGTDTQYF. The CDR3 region has the DNA TGTGCGTCTGGGACTAGCGGCACAGATACGCAGTATTTT.

This rearrangement joins TRBV11-2 to TRBJ2-3, with TRBD2 identical over 10 bases. The V and J ends lost 5 bases and 4 bases, in that order; junction bases with no gene match: 12. Germline loops: CDR1 SGHAT, CDR2 FQNNGV. The CDR3 spans 17 residues. The CDR3 nucleotides read TGTGCCAGCAGCCACTACGGGACTAGCGATGGGTCAGATACGCAGTATTTT. The encoded protein is CASSHYGTSDGSDTQYF.

The chain joins TRBV5-6 to TRBJ2-3, with D uncertain. The germline V gene encodes CDR1 SGHDT and CDR2 YYEEEE. Trimming left V 2 bases short and J 9 bases short, with 13 bases between. CDR3 length: 13 residues. This chain's CDR3 is CASSLETIPTQYF. Here the CDR3 DNA reads TGTGCCAGCAGCTTAGAGACGATTCCAACGCAGTATTTT.

This clone was picked up a small number of times. V and J are TRBV28 and TRBJ2-7; 10 positions agree with TRBD2. Germline CDR1 and CDR2: MDHEN and SYDVKM. This CDR3 spans 13 amino acids. V shed 8 bases and J 2 bases; nucleotides not matched to a gene: 3. The CDR3 DNA sequence: TGTGCCAGCTTGGGACTAGCGCCCTACGAGCAGTACTTC. Residues: CASLGLAPYEQYF.

The J gene is TRBJ2-3, the V gene TRBV5-1, with D perhaps TRBD1 (5 bases). The CDR3 is made up of 14 amino acids. V lost 1 base and J lost 4, with 10 bases in between. Germline V gene lookup returns CDR1 SGHRS and CDR2 YFSETQ. The chain's CDR3 is CASSLKGNADTQYF. CDR3 nucleotides: TGCGCCAGCAGCTTGAAGGGGAACGCAGATACGCAGTATTTT.

This clone was seen a few times. The gene calls are TRBV5-1 and TRBJ2-7; D is perhaps TRBD2 (5 bases). There are 14 residues in the CDR3. The V end was cut by 6 bases, the J end by 2 bases, with 15 bases between. Germline V gene lookup returns CDR1 SGHRS and CDR2 YFSETQ. The CDR3 protein is CASTEGTVPYEQYF. As DNA, the CDR3 is TGCGCCAGCACCGAGGGAACCGTACCCTACGAGCAGTACTTC.

This sequence joins TRBV5-1 and TRBJ2-5; D not resolved. With 4 bases removed from V and 4 bases from J, the gap between germline ends came to 17 bases. The CDR3 is 15 residues long. Germline V lookup: CDR1 SGHRS, CDR2 YFSETQ. The chain's CDR3 is CASSQPTGYLETQYF. The CDR3 DNA reads TGCGCCAGCAGCCAACCCACCGGCTACCTAGAGACCCAGTACTTC.

The chain links TRBV5-1 to TRBJ2-7; 7 nucleotides agree with TRBD1. Germline values: CDR1 SGHRS, CDR2 YFSETQ. The V segment lost 4 bases and the J segment 1 base; nucleotides outside the gene matches: 5. The CDR3 extends over 14 amino acids. CDR3 DNA: TGCGCCAGCAGCGGCGACAGGGTTTCCTACGAGCAGTACTTC. Amino acids: CASSGDRVSYEQYF. Variable domain in full (rest from reference TRBV5-1 and TRBJ2-7): KAGVTQTPRYLIKTRGQQVTLSCSPISGHRSVSWYQQTPGQGLQFLFEYFSETQRNKGNFPGRFSGRQFSNSRSEMNVSTLELGDSALYLCASSGDRVSYEQYFGPGTRLTVT.

The CDR3 loop reads CASREGRGYTF. As DNA, the CDR3 is TGTGCCAGCAGAGAGGGGAGGGGCTACACCTTC. The gene calls are TRBV28 and TRBJ1-2, with D possibly TRBD1 on 5 matching bases. Germline CDR1 MDHEN, CDR2 SYDVKM. The ends were cut back, 6 bases at V and 8 bases at J, with 10 bases in the middle. The CDR3 spans 11 residues.

The V gene is TRBV6-5, the J gene TRBJ2-3; D possibly corresponds to TRBD1 (6 bases). CDR1 and CDR2 (germline): MNHEY, SVGAGI. The CDR3 loop spans 13 amino acids. The V gene lost 5 bases and the J gene lost 3 bases, with 9 bases spanning the gap. CDR3 in amino acids: CASSRGKTDTQYF. Here the CDR3 DNA reads TGTGCCAGCAGTAGGGGGAAAACAGATACGCAGTATTTT.